What follows are 8 T cell receptor beta chains derived from one specimen sequenced in a study of cytomegalovirus exposure and HLA in healthy donors. The PCR contained 60 Vbeta and 13 Jbeta primers. Sequenced by immunoSEQ multiplex PCR; TCRdb stores in-frame clones only, minus some. The table shows about 240,000 clones, with approximately 82% occurring only once. Source material: PBMCs. These receptors came from a woman in her sixties in good health and CMV-seropositive.

The chain joins TRBV2 to TRBJ2-3; D is undetermined. Trimming stripped 3 bases from V and 1 base from J, with 14 bases between. The CDR3 runs 16 residues. Germline loops: CDR1 SNHLY, CDR2 FYNNEI. The CDR3: CASSDNFPVGTDTQYF. CDR3 DNA: TGTGCCAGCAGTGATAACTTCCCGGTGGGCACAGATACGCAGTATTTT. The full variable domain, in which reference TRBV2 and TRBJ2-3 provide the parts outside the CDR3, is EPEVTQTPSHQVTQMGQEVILRCVPISNHLYFYWYRQILGQKVEFLVSFYNNEISEKSEIFDDQFSVERPDGSNFTLKIRSTKLEDSAMYFCASSDNFPVGTDTQYFGPGTRLTVL.

The V call is TRBV2, the J call TRBJ2-5, with 7 bases that match TRBD1. Germline V gene lookup returns CDR1 SNHLY and CDR2 FYNNEI. With 5 bases clipped from V and 6 bases from J, the junction kept 12 bases outside the gene matches. CDR3 length: 15 residues. The CDR3 loop is CASSLDRERRQTQYF. DNA for the CDR3: TGTGCCAGCAGTCTTGACAGGGAACGGAGGCAGACCCAGTACTTC.

The CDR3 here is CASSGGGSGANVLTF. The CDR3 nucleotides are TGTGCCAGCAGTGGGGGAGGCTCTGGGGCCAACGTCCTGACTTTC. This sequence joins TRBV6-1 and TRBJ2-6; tentatively, D is TRBD2 (6 bases). This CDR3 region has 15 residues. CDR1 and CDR2 from the germline V gene are MNHNS and SASEGT. V lost 4 bases, J lost 0 bases, and 7 bases lay in between.

This clone has only a few counts. The V call is TRBV19, the J call TRBJ1-2; a weak D match, TRBD1 (6 bases). Germline-derived CDR1 and CDR2 are LNHDA and SQIVND (reference sequence). The length of the CDR3 is 14 residues. V dropped 5 bases and J dropped 3 bases, with 13 bases sitting between them. The CDR3, as DNA: TGTGCCAGTAGTCCCAGGACAGTTGACTATGGCTACACCTTC. It specifies CASSPRTVDYGYTF.

J is TRBJ1-1 and V is TRBV6-5; D unresolved. The germline CDR1 and CDR2 sequences are MNHEY and SVGAGI. The CDR3 spans 13 residues. The germline V and J ends were trimmed by 2 bases and 1 base, with 5 bases remaining between them. CDR3 nucleotides: TGTGCCAGCAGTTACATGAGGAACACTGAAGCTTTCTTT. This encodes CASSYMRNTEAFF.

V usage is TRBV5-4 and J usage is TRBJ1-6, with TRBD1 identical over 11 bases. The CDR3 is 16 amino acids. V gave up 4 bases and J gave up 9 bases; unmatched junction bases: 9. CDR1 is SGHNT and CDR2 is YYREEE in the germline V gene (reference sequence). CDR3 in DNA: TGTGCCAGCAGCCGACTGGACAGGGGGCTTCGTTCACCCCTCCACTTT. Residues: CASSRLDRGLRSPLHF.

The chain links TRBV11-2 to TRBJ2-1; tentatively, D is TRBD2 (6 bases). Germline V gene data show CDR1 as SGHAT and CDR2 as FQNNGV. V was clipped by 3 bases and J by 6 bases, with 18 bases between them. The CDR3 length is 16 residues. CDR3 bases: TGTGCCAGCAGCTTCGGGACTCTAGCTGGCGGCAATGAGCAGTTCTTC. Its translation: CASSFGTLAGGNEQFF.

This clone was seen only a few times. This rearrangement joins TRBV29-1 to TRBJ1-2; possible D gene TRBD1, 5 bases. The germline V gene has CDR1 SQVTM and CDR2 ANQGSEA. This CDR3 is built from 13 residues. Trimming left V 0 bases short and J 1 base short, with 6 bases between. DNA for the CDR3: TGCAGCGTTGAAGAGGGACTTAACTATGGCTACACCTTC. The encoded protein is CSVEEGLNYGYTF.